Detailed here is one TCR beta chain. These data belong to a study of T cells in Graves' hyperthyroidism and ophthalmopathy. Germline CDR1 and CDR2: SNHLY and FYNNEI. The V gene lost 6 bases and the J gene lost 6 bases, with 15 bases spanning the gap. There are 14 residues in the CDR3. Amplified TCR beta CDR3 regions derived from RNA transcripts. TCR CDR3 regions were first amplified by RT-PCR with HTBI primers. MiXCR, applied by TCRdb to the multiplex PCR reads, yields one record per CDR3 protein. Of approximately 480,000 distinct CDR3 sequences listed, less than 25% were seen once; the top ten hold more than 20%.

The sample was blood. The clonotype was recovered from a man between 18 and 35 years old with Graves' hyperthyroidism. This chain joins TRBV2 and TRBJ2-4; unclear D gene. The CDR3 here is CASSPIGPINIQYF. CDR3 sequence (DNA): TGTGCCAGCAGCCCTATCGGGCCGATAAACATTCAGTACTTC.